This is a list of T cell receptor beta chains from one sample in a study of OX40 agonist ivuxolimab in advanced cancers. Repertoires were generated with immunoSEQ multiplex PCR, while TCRdb's copy carries only in-frame clones and drops some. The sample lists 55,000 to 70,000 clones, around 86% occurring once. The starting material was CD4+ or CD8+ T cells sorted from blood, obtained in a trial of the OX40 agonist ivuxolimab. The receptors here all came from an adult with an advanced solid tumor such as melanoma, head and neck, liver or kidney cancer. Both conserved end residues are part of each CDR3. Fields, in order: V gene, J gene, CDR3 protein.

V gene: TRBV7-9
J gene: TRBJ1-2
CDR3 protein: CASSLGTGNLNYGYTF

V gene: TRBV11-2
J gene: TRBJ2-3
CDR3 protein: CASSRLDSGITQYF

V gene: TRBV7-2
J gene: TRBJ2-7
CDR3 protein: CASSNGGQGERYF

V gene: TRBV6-1
J gene: TRBJ2-2
CDR3 protein: CASSERGGGTGELFF

V gene: TRBV6-6
J gene: TRBJ2-3
CDR3 protein: CASSYSIPDTQYF

V gene: TRBV7-9
J gene: TRBJ1-3
CDR3 protein: CASSFGQRTGNTIYF

V gene: TRBV5-8
J gene: TRBJ1-2
CDR3 protein: CASSLADFLGYGYTF

V gene: TRBV29-1
J gene: TRBJ2-7
CDR3 protein: CSVEKGGGRTYEQYF

V gene: TRBV7-9
J gene: TRBJ1-6
CDR3 protein: CASSFQGTGNSPLHF

V gene: TRBV9
J gene: TRBJ1-2
CDR3 protein: CASSVDMALNYGYTF

V gene: TRBV18
J gene: TRBJ1-1
CDR3 protein: CASSSDRGAEAFF

V gene: TRBV5-1
J gene: TRBJ1-2
CDR3 protein: CASSRGTGGSYGYTF

V gene: TRBV5-1
J gene: TRBJ2-1
CDR3 protein: CASSLEPGQGYNEQFF

V gene: TRBV9
J gene: TRBJ1-1
CDR3 protein: CASSPGMNTEAFF

V gene: TRBV7-9
J gene: TRBJ2-2
CDR3 protein: CASRGPGLQNTGELFF

V gene: TRBV25-1
J gene: TRBJ1-3
CDR3 protein: CASSEPGPGNTIYF

V gene: TRBV7-6
J gene: TRBJ1-2
CDR3 protein: CASSEFRDYGYTF

V gene: TRBV7-3
J gene: TRBJ2-2
CDR3 protein: CASSGRRSGDTGELFF

V gene: TRBV27
J gene: TRBJ1-1
CDR3 protein: CASSFGYGTGAEAFF

V gene: TRBV4-1
J gene: TRBJ2-5
CDR3 protein: CASSRSSWTEETQYF

V gene: TRBV5-1
J gene: TRBJ1-5
CDR3 protein: CASSLVGAQPQHF

V gene: TRBV5-5
J gene: TRBJ2-2
CDR3 protein: CASSRGTRAGELFF

V gene: TRBV5-4
J gene: TRBJ1-2
CDR3 protein: CASRQDTTGNRGYTF

V gene: TRBV7-3
J gene: TRBJ2-1
CDR3 protein: CASSLGGVRKNEQFF

V gene: TRBV4-1
J gene: TRBJ1-2
CDR3 protein: CASSQPGGARSWGYTF

V gene: TRBV18
J gene: TRBJ1-6
CDR3 protein: CASSIGQGPSPLHF

V gene: TRBV4-1
J gene: TRBJ1-5
CDR3 protein: CASSPLNLVHPQHF

V gene: TRBV12-5
J gene: TRBJ1-3
CDR3 protein: CASGPGQGVSGNTIYF

V gene: TRBV12-5
J gene: TRBJ1-1
CDR3 protein: CASGQTANTEAFF

V gene: TRBV19
J gene: TRBJ1-2
CDR3 protein: CASSRTGLGGYTF

V gene: TRBV7-6
J gene: TRBJ2-1
CDR3 protein: CASSLNEQPFF

V gene: TRBV6-5
J gene: TRBJ2-4
CDR3 protein: CASRGLAKNIQYF

V gene: TRBV5-1
J gene: TRBJ1-2
CDR3 protein: CASSQDGNYGYTF

V gene: TRBV5-8
J gene: TRBJ2-1
CDR3 protein: CASSPIGQSTYNEQFF

V gene: TRBV5-6
J gene: TRBJ2-3
CDR3 protein: CASSWRDSHTDTQYF

V gene: TRBV10-2
J gene: TRBJ2-5
CDR3 protein: CASSPRTSGGQETQYF

V gene: TRBV7-6
J gene: TRBJ2-5
CDR3 protein: CASSPTGETQYF

V gene: TRBV6-5
J gene: TRBJ2-6
CDR3 protein: CASSLQGAGANVLTF

V gene: TRBV6-1
J gene: TRBJ2-1
CDR3 protein: CASKDRLTYNEQFF

V gene: TRBV6-6
J gene: TRBJ2-1
CDR3 protein: CASSWETANNEQFF

V gene: TRBV10-2
J gene: TRBJ1-1
CDR3 protein: CASGEGNTEAFF

V gene: TRBV2
J gene: TRBJ1-3
CDR3 protein: CASSEGGSGISGNTIYF

V gene: TRBV6-1
J gene: TRBJ1-5
CDR3 protein: CASSEPRGSNQPQHF

V gene: TRBV21-1
J gene: TRBJ2-5
CDR3 protein: CASSNREIVVGASCGAGETQYF

V gene: TRBV11-2
J gene: TRBJ1-6
CDR3 protein: CASTPQGSKSPLHF

V gene: TRBV11-2
J gene: TRBJ2-1
CDR3 protein: CASSLSGGQNYNEQFF

V gene: TRBV19
J gene: TRBJ2-5
CDR3 protein: CASMGGWQETQYF

V gene: TRBV5-1
J gene: TRBJ1-3
CDR3 protein: CASSRTEGGGNTIYF

V gene: TRBV18
J gene: TRBJ2-5
CDR3 protein: CASSRGTAQETQYF

V gene: TRBV15
J gene: TRBJ1-4
CDR3 protein: CATSRVGGSNEKLFF

V gene: TRBV6-1
J gene: TRBJ2-7
CDR3 protein: CASSVSPGGSYEQYF

V gene: TRBV5-1
J gene: TRBJ1-6
CDR3 protein: CASSLVGGSPLHF

V gene: TRBV11-3
J gene: TRBJ1-1
CDR3 protein: CASSLGGGTQAFF

V gene: TRBV4-1
J gene: TRBJ1-2
CDR3 protein: CASSQTRGGNYGYTF

V gene: TRBV9
J gene: TRBJ2-5
CDR3 protein: CASSVGLAGLIQETQYF

V gene: TRBV5-4
J gene: TRBJ1-4
CDR3 protein: CASSPTGESEKLFF

V gene: TRBV29-1
J gene: TRBJ1-2
CDR3 protein: CSVRGENYGYTF